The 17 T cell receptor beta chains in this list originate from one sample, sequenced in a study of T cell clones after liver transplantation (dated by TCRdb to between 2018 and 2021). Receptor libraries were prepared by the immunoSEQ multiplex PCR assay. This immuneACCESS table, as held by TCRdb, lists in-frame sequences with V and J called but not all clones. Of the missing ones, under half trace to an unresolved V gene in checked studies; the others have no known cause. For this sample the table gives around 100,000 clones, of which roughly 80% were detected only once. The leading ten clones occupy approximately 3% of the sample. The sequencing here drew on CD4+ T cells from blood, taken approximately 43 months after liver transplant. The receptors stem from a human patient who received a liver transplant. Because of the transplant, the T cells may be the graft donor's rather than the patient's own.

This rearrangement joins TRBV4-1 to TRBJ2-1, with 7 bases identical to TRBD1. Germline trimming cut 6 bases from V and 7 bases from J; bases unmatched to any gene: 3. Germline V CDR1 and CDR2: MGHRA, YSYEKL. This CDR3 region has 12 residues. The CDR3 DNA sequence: TGCGCCAGCAGAGGGGACAGTAATGAGCAGTTCTTC. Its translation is CASRGDSNEQFF.

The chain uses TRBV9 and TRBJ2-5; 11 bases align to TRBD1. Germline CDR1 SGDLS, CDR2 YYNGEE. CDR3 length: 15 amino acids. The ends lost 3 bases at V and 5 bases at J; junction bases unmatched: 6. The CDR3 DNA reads TGTGCCAGCAGCGCCCGGGACAGGGGGGGCGAGACCCAGTACTTC. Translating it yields CASSARDRGGETQYF.

The CDR3 DNA follows: TGTGCCAGCAGCGTAGGGGGTACGGACTACGAGCAGTACTTC. As protein: CASSVGGTDYEQYF. This sequence joins TRBV9 and TRBJ2-7; D is undetermined. CDR3 length equals 14 residues. Trimming took off 0 bases at V and 3 bases at J, with 10 bases between the two ends. CDR1 and CDR2 from the germline V gene are SGDLS and YYNGEE.

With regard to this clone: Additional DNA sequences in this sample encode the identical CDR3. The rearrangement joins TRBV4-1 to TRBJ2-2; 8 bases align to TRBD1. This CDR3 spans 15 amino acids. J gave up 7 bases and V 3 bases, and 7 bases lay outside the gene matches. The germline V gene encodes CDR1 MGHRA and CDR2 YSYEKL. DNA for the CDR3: TGCGCCAGCAGCCAGGTTGGACAGGGTGGCGGGGAGCTGTTTTTT. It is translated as CASSQVGQGGGELFF.

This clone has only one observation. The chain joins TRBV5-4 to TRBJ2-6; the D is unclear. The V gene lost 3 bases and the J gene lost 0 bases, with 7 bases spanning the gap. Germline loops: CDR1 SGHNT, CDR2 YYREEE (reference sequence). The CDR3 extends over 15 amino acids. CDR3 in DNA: TGTGCCAGCAGCTCGGATCCCTCTGGGGCCAACGTCCTGACTTTC. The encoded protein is CASSSDPSGANVLTF.

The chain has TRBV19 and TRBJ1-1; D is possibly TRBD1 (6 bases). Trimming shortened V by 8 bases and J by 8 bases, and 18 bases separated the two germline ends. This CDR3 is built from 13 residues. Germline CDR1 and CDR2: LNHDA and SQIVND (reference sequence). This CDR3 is CASWGLGGSEAFF. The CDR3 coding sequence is TGTGCCAGTTGGGGGCTTGGGGGGTCCGAAGCTTTCTTT.

CDR3 DNA sequence: TGCGCCAGCAGCTTCCTCACAGGGGTTTTCTCTGGGGCCAACGTCCTGACTTTC. It yields the protein CASSFLTGVFSGANVLTF. The chain has TRBV5-1 and TRBJ2-6; 7 nucleotides line up with TRBD1. V shed 2 bases and J 0 bases; nucleotides not matched to a gene: 8. This CDR3 is built from 18 residues. Germline CDR1 is SGHRS and CDR2 is YFSETQ.

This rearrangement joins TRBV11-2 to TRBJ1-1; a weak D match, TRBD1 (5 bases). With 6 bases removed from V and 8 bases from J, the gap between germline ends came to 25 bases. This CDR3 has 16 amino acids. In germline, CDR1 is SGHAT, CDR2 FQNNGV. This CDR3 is CASRFGWAGYTSEAFF. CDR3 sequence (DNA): TGTGCCAGCAGATTCGGATGGGCAGGGTACACCTCGGAAGCTTTCTTT.

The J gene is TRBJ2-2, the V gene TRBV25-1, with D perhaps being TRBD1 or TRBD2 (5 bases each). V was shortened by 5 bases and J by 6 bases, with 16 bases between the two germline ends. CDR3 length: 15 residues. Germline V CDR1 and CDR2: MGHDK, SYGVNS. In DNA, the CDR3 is TGTGCCAGCAGTACAACCGGGACCGCGGCCGGGGAGCTGTTTTTT. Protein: CASSTTGTAAGELFF.

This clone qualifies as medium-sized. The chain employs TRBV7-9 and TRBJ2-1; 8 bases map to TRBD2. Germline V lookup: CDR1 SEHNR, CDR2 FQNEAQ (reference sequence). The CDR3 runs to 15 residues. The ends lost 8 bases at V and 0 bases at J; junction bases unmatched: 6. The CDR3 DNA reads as TGTGCCAGCCTAGCGGGTCGGCGCTCCTACAATGAGCAGTTCTTC. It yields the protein CASLAGRRSYNEQFF.

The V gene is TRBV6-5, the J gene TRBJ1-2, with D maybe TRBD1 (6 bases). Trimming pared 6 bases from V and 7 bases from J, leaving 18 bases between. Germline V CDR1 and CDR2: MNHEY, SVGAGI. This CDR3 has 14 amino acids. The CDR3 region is CASSRQAARTGYTF. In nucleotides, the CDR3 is TGTGCCAGCAGCCGACAGGCTGCACGTACTGGCTACACCTTC.

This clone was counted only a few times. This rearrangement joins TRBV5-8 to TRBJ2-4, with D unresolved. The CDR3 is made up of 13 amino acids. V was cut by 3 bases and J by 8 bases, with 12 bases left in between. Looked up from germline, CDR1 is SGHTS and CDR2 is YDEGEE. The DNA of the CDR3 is TGTGCCAGCAGCTACACACGAAGGGACATTCAGTACTTC. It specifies CASSYTRRDIQYF.

CDR3 loop: CASSPWGLLIGPEAFF. The CDR3 DNA reads as TGTGCCAGCAGTCCATGGGGGCTGCTTATCGGACCTGAAGCTTTCTTT. The chain employs TRBV27 and TRBJ1-1; TRBD1 might be the D (6 bases). The V gene lost 5 bases and the J gene lost 6 bases, with 22 bases spanning the gap. Germline V CDR1 and CDR2: MNHEY, SMNVEV (reference sequence). The CDR3 is 16 residues long.

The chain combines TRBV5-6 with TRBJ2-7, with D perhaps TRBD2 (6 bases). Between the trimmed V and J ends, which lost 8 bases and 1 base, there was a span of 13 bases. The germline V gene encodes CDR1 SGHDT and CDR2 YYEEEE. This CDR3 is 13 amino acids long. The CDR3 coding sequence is TGTGCCAGTGATAGCGGCTCATCCTACGAGCAGTACTTC. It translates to CASDSGSSYEQYF.

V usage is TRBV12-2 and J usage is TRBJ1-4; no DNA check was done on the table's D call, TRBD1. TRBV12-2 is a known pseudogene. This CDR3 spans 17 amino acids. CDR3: CASRLEGQGVITEKLFF. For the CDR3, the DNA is TGTGCAAGTCGCTTAGAAGGACAGGGAGTTATAACTGAAAAACTGTTTTTT.

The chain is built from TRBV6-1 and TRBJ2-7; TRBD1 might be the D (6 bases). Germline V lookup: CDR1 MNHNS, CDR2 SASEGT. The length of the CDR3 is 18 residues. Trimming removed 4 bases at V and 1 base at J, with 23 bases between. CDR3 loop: CASSVGRRQATPSYEQYF. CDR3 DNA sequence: TGTGCCAGCAGTGTAGGCCGAAGACAGGCGACCCCATCCTACGAGCAGTACTTC.

The CDR3 loop is CASSGGRPGANVLTF. The CDR3 bases are TGTGCCAGTAGTGGCGGTAGGCCTGGGGCCAACGTCCTGACTTTC. V gene TRBV19 combines with J gene TRBJ2-6; no reliable D call. This CDR3 region has 15 residues. Germline V gives CDR1 LNHDA, CDR2 SQIVND (reference sequence). The V gene lost 5 bases and the J gene lost 2 bases, with 10 bases spanning the gap. The variable domain in full, with the rest retrieved from reference TRBV19 and TRBJ2-6, is DGGITQSPKYLFRKEGQNVTLSCEQNLNHDAMYWYRQDPGQGLRLIYYSQIVNDFQKGDIAEGYSVSREKKESFPLTVTSAQKNPTAFYLCASSGGRPGANVLTFGAGSRLTVL.